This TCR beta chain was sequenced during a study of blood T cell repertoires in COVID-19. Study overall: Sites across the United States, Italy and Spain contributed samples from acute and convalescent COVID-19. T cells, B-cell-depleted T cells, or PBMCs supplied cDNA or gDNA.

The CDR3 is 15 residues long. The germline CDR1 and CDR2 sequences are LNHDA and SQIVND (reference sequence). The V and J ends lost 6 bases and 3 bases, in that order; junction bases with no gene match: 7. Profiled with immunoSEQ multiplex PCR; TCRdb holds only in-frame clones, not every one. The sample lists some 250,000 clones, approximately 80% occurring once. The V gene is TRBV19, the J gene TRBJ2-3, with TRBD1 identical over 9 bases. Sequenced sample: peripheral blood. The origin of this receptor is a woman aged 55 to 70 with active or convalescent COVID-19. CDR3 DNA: TGTGCCAGTAGCCTTGGACAGGGGTGGACAGATACGCAGTATTTT. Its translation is CASSLGQGWTDTQYF. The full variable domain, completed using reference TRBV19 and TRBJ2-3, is DGGITQSPKYLFRKEGQNVTLSCEQNLNHDAMYWYRQDPGQGLRLIYYSQIVNDFQKGDIAEGYSVSREKKESFPLTVTSAQKNPTAFYLCASSLGQGWTDTQYFGPGTRLTVL.